This entry concerns a single T cell receptor (beta chain). Data came from immunoSEQ multiplex PCR; TCRdb stores just in-frame clones and leaves some out. The sample carries 80,000 to 90,000 clones, over 90% recorded once. This CDR3 comprises 15 residues. Trimming left V 3 bases short and J 0 bases short, with 11 bases between. Germline V lookup: CDR1 MNHNS, CDR2 SASEGT. The data were taken from a study of technical replicates of blood from a handful of donors. The chain employs TRBV6-1 and TRBJ1-2; a possible D gene is TRBD1 (5 bases). Material: T cells isolated from PBMCs. This clonotype originated in a human donor in good health. CDR3 loop: CASSDREVPNYGYTF. CDR3 coding DNA: TGTGCCAGCAGTGACAGGGAAGTCCCTAACTATGGCTACACCTTC.